The source of this T cell receptor (beta chain) is a study of T cell responses to AZD1222 COVID-19 vaccine (TCRdb year 2021). For the study in its entirety: AZD1222 recipients with second doses at about 4 weeks or about 12 weeks were pooled, because spike-specific TCR depth and breadth did not differ between schedules. A total of 233 trial participants underwent TCR sequencing, of whom about 200 received two doses of AZD1222 and roughly 25 received two doses of the MenACWY control vaccine. Trial participants were enrolled by age into subgroups of 18-55, 56-69 and 70-plus years, and around 150, 28 and 57 TCR-sequenced participants, respectively, were included in these subgroups. The full study reports these points: Conclusions about previously exposed vaccinees are limited because only 6 or 7 AZD1222 recipients were SARS-CoV-2 seropositive at baseline. Most participants were white British and females outnumbered males, and the authors suggested that clonal diversity may have been underestimated. No day 14 peak-response samples were available, so repertoires were characterized only after the peak T cell response. The vaccine-associated CD4 TCRs covered the entire spike protein, and the dominant responses fell in regions 160-218 and 743-854. The 56-69-year group was small, and its depth increase did not reach significance, likely because of low power. A significant rise in spike-specific TCR breadth and depth was observed after two AZD1222 doses relative to day 0 and relative to MenACWY recipients. Epitopes outside the regions mutated in the B.1.351 and B.1.1.7 variants were reportedly recognized by nearly half of the unique spike-specific TCRs.

Reading the label with the study, this specimen's time point is: baseline before first vaccination. Vaccinee samples came from UK trials COV001 and COV002, including a single-blind randomized controlled phase 2/3 trial of AZD1222 (ChAdOx1 nCoV-19) in healthy adults. For TCRbeta chain sequencing, PBMC samples were collected from trial participants at day 0 and at day 28 after the second dose. The CDR3 regions of human TCRbeta chains were subjected to immunosequencing. As for the original processing: Repertoire TCRs were matched against a reference library of SARS-CoV-2-specific TCRs generated with the MIRA antigen-specificity platform. Breadth meant the fraction of unique TCRs that were SARS-CoV-2-associated, whereas depth meant the fraction of total T cells that were SARS-CoV-2-associated. Using the MIRA data, each spike-specific TCR was mapped to the spike region that the TCR reacts to and placed in a CD4 or CD8 class. Log10-transformed breadth and depth values were compared by one-way ANOVA with Sidak's multiple comparisons tests. As stored in TCRdb, this immuneACCESS dataset retains in-frame rearrangements with V and J assigned. A fraction of the clones does not appear; measured against another copy, unresolved V genes explain less than half of the discrepancy, and the remainder lacks a known reason. From that table come the V and J calls and clone size; the DNA was used to work out D and trimming. This sample holds about 160,000 clones; 75% to 95% were observed only once. In total, the top ten clones hold about 1.4% of the sample.

Comments on this clone: The antigen this receptor binds is unknown. Base-call qualities are not available, and no considerably larger clone is one nucleotide away.

Including the terminal cysteine and phenylalanine, the CDR3 comprises 11 residues. Only the CDR3 DNA is retained, 33 bases long and in frame from the first base. Unmatched junction bases come to 0, with V trimmed by 2 bases and J by 8 bases. Taken from the germline V gene, the CDR1 and CDR2 loops are SGHDT and YYEEEE. The specimen comprised peripheral blood, sampled on day 0 of AZD1222 vaccination. This receptor was identified in an adult in good health. The chain is encoded by TRBV5-6 joined to TRBJ1-2, with 7 junctional bases fitting TRBD1. The sequenced DNA: TGTGCCAGCAGCTTAGGGGGCGGCTACACCTTC. Its protein product is CASSLGGGYTF.